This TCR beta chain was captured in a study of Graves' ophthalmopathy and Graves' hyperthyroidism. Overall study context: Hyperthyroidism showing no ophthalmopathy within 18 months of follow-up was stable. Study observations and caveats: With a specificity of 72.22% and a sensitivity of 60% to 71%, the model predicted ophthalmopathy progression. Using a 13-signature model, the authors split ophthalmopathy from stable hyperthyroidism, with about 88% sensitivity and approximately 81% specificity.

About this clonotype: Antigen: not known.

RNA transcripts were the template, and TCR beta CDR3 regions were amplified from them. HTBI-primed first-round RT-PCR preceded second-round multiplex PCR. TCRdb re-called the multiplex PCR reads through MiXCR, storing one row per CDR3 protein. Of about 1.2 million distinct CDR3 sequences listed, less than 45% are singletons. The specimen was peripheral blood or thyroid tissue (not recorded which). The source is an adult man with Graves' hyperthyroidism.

Here the CDR3 reads CSARDWQPQHF. CDR3 coding DNA: TGCAGTGCTAGAGATTGGCAGCCCCAGCATTTT. This chain links TRBV20-1 with TRBJ1-5; D remains ambiguous. From germline, CDR1 is DFQATT and CDR2 SNEGSKA (reference sequence). The ends were cut back, 0 bases at V and 7 bases at J, with 4 bases in the middle. The CDR3 is 11 residues long.